This TCR beta chain was sequenced in a study of T cells in Graves' hyperthyroidism and ophthalmopathy. Turning to the study itself: It was at initial diagnosis, before any treatment, that peripheral blood was collected.

This clonotype has ten or more counts. No antigen is known for it. Uncontrolled infection, other autoimmune disease, pregnancy or lactation disqualified patients from enrolment. The authors took PBMCs from roughly 9.7 ml fresh peripheral blood. Study-wide findings and caveats: Blood shared most expanded thyroid clonotypes above 0.001.

The CDR3 sequence is 13 residues long. Trimming removed 2 bases at V and 2 bases at J, with 7 bases between. Per germline, CDR1 MNHEY and CDR2 SVGAGI. The source material, RNA transcripts, was used to amplify TCR beta CDR3 regions. During a first-round RT-PCR of the TCR CDR3, the HTBI primer set was used. TCRdb re-called the multiplex PCR reads through MiXCR, storing one row per CDR3 protein. The sample shows some 550,000 distinct CDR3 sequences, 20% to 25% of them seen only once. Sequenced: blood. This chain uses TRBV6-5 with TRBJ2-7, with D perhaps matching TRBD2 (5 bases). This receptor was identified in a man aged 18 to 30 with Graves' hyperthyroidism. The CDR3 is CASSYDGAYEQYF. The CDR3 DNA reads as TGTGCCAGCAGTTACGACGGGGCCTACGAGCAGTACTTC.